The clone carrying this T cell receptor beta chain has more than one count but fewer than ten. Antigen: not known. This specimen belongs to a study of blood T cells in healthy people across ages. With 4 bases removed from V and 2 bases from J, the gap between germline ends came to 8 bases. The CDR3 runs 13 residues. Looked up from germline, CDR1 is SGHTA and CDR2 is FQGNSA. Combining a sample-barcoded 5' primer with a J-beta primer mix, a second PCR ran for 7 to 11 cycles. Samples each returned at least 2.5 million CDR3-containing paired-end reads. A single record per CDR3 protein comes from TCRdb applying MiXCR to the 5' RACE reads. Of 650,000 to 700,000 distinct CDR3 sequences detected, approximately 52% appear once; the ten largest clones hold 13%. Study observations and caveats: Higher diversity, along with more naive CD4+ cells, distinguished long-lived donors from aged donors.

Collection of about 9.4 milliliters of peripheral blood was performed for each donor. The chain has TRBV7-2 and TRBJ2-5; no clear D gene. The sequence came from a woman of 80 years or more in good health. The sample consisted of blood. The CDR3, as DNA: TGTGCCAGCAGCTATCAAGGGCAAGAGACCCAGTACTTC. It specifies CASSYQGQETQYF.